Each of the 24 T cell receptor beta chains below was sequenced from the same sample in a study of T-cell reconstitution after alpha-beta-depleted transplantation in children. Molecular barcoding with unique molecular identifiers was used for the TCRbeta library. MiXCR, run by TCRdb on the PCR reads, gives a single entry per CDR3 protein. Among some 840,000 distinct CDR3 sequences listed, roughly 15% were seen once. The sequencing used PBMCs, mostly from graft donor cells, collected 360 days after TCRalphabeta/CD19-depleted stem cell transplant. The receptors were sampled from a male patient between 10 and 17 years old who had a stem cell transplant for acute lymphoblastic leukemia, so the T cells may come from the graft donor.

This chain uses TRBV7-6 with TRBJ2-2, with a possible D match to TRBD2 (5 bases). The CDR3 has 14 amino acids. V lost 1 base and J lost 14, with 17 bases in between. CDR1 and CDR2 from the germline V gene are SGHVS and FNYEAQ. The CDR3 loop is CASSLGAAWMDLFF. The CDR3 region has the DNA TGTGCCAGCAGCTTAGGAGCGGCCTGGATGGATCTGTTTTTT. Using reference TRBV7-6 and TRBJ2-2 for the parts outside the CDR3, the full variable domain is GAGVSQSPRYKVTKRGQDVALRCDPISGHVSLYWYRQALGQGPEFLTYFNYEAQQDKSGLPNDRFSAERPEGSISTLTIQRTEQRDSAMYRCASSLGAAWMDLFFGEGSRLTVL.

This clonotype has only a few counts. The chain's CDR3 is CASSAQVSYNSPLHF. The CDR3, as DNA: TGTGCCAGCAGCGCCCAGGTCTCCTATAATTCACCCCTCCACTTT. The chain recombines TRBV7-9 with TRBJ1-6, with D hard to call. The CDR3 has 15 amino acids. Looked up from germline, CDR1 is SEHNR and CDR2 is FQNEAQ (reference sequence). The ends were cut back, 5 bases at V and 0 bases at J, with 8 bases in the middle.

This clonotype was observed many times. The genes are TRBV13 and TRBJ1-1, with D perhaps matching TRBD1 (5 bases). Trimming took 8 bases from V and 0 from J, leaving 16 bases between them. Per germline, CDR1 PRHDT and CDR2 FYEKMQ (reference sequence). The CDR3 has 15 residues. CDR3 DNA sequence: TGTGCCAGCTCAGGGCTCCCCATGCTGAACACTGAAGCTTTCTTT. Translating gives CASSGLPMLNTEAFF.

A few counts support this clonotype. The gene calls are TRBV3-1 and TRBJ2-7, with a weak D call TRBD1 (5 bases). Germline V gene sequence: CDR1 LGHDT, CDR2 YNNKEL (reference sequence). The CDR3 runs 15 residues. V dropped 1 base and J dropped 3 bases, with 13 bases sitting between them. For the CDR3, the DNA is TGTGCCAGCAGCCAAGGGTCAGGGTTAGTCTACGAGCAGTACTTC. It encodes CASSQGSGLVYEQYF.

The rearrangement uses TRBV5-6 and TRBJ2-6; no clear D. The germline gives CDR1 SGHDT, CDR2 YYEEEE. The CDR3 length is 14 residues. Trimming removed 2 bases from V and 3 bases from J, with 6 bases in between. CDR3: CASSLKGGANVLTF. The CDR3 DNA sequence: TGTGCCAGCAGCTTAAAAGGTGGGGCCAACGTCCTGACTTTC. Filled out from reference TRBV5-6 and TRBJ2-6, the complete variable domain reads DAGVTQSPTHLIKTRGQQVTLRCSPKSGHDTVSWYQQALGQGPQFIFQYYEEEERQRGNFPDRFSGHQFPNYSSELNVNALLLGDSALYLCASSLKGGANVLTFGAGSRLTVL.

This chain uses TRBV20-1 with TRBJ2-3, with a tentative D call TRBD2 (5 bases). Germline assignment: CDR1 DFQATT and CDR2 SNEGSKA (reference sequence). Trimming pared 1 base from V and 5 bases from J, leaving 19 bases between. The length of the CDR3 is 16 residues. The CDR3 sequence: CSARGGSAFRKDTQYF. CDR3 sequence (DNA): TGCAGTGCTAGAGGTGGGAGTGCCTTTAGAAAAGATACGCAGTATTTT.

This clonotype was detected many times. The chain uses TRBV5-1 and TRBJ1-2, with 7 positions matching TRBD1. The CDR3 runs 13 residues. Germline V lookup: CDR1 SGHRS, CDR2 YFSETQ. The V gene end was trimmed by 5 bases and the J gene end by 2 bases; junction bases not matched to a gene: 3. CDR3 sequence (DNA): TGCGCCAGCAGTAAACAGGGGAACTATGGCTACACCTTC. It translates to CASSKQGNYGYTF.

This chain joins TRBV29-1 and TRBJ2-7; weak D call: TRBD1 (6 bases). Per germline, CDR1 SQVTM and CDR2 ANQGSEA. The ends were cut back, 2 bases at V and 6 bases at J, with 14 bases in the middle. CDR3 length: 13 amino acids. The CDR3 sequence is CSVEHPRGTEQYF. The CDR3 bases are TGCAGCGTTGAACATCCCAGGGGCACCGAGCAGTACTTC.

This clonotype was detected only a few times. The chain joins TRBV18 to TRBJ1-4; D unclear. Trimming removed 4 bases at V and 7 bases at J, with 10 bases between. Germline V CDR1 and CDR2: KGHSH, LQKENI. The CDR3 consists of 13 residues. CDR3 in DNA: TGTGCCAGCTCACTCGGACTGGCTGAAAAACTGTTTTTT. Protein product: CASSLGLAEKLFF.

This clonotype occurred a few times. The chain uses TRBV2 and TRBJ2-5; 7 nucleotides line up with TRBD2. The CDR3 has 14 amino acids. Germline CDR1 and CDR2: SNHLY and FYNNEI. Trimming cost V 4 bases and J 2 bases; bases outside gene matches: 4. CDR3 residues: CASSGTRGQETQYF. CDR3 bases: TGTGCCAGCAGTGGGACTAGAGGGCAAGAGACCCAGTACTTC.

The chain combines TRBV20-1 with TRBJ1-1; D gene unclear. The germline V and J ends were trimmed by 1 base and 0 bases, with 12 bases remaining between them. Germline V gene sequence: CDR1 DFQATT, CDR2 SNEGSKA (reference sequence). The CDR3 runs 15 residues. CDR3 bases: TGCAGTGCTAGAGTGCGGCGGGCATTGAACACTGAAGCTTTCTTT. Translation gives CSARVRRALNTEAFF.

This clonotype was seen a handful of times. V usage is TRBV4-1 and J usage is TRBJ1-2; 8 bases align to TRBD1. The CDR3 length is 14 residues. Germline lookup yields CDR1 MGHRA and CDR2 YSYEKL. Germline trimming cut 0 bases from V and 7 bases from J; bases unmatched to any gene: 4. CDR3 nucleotides: TGCGCCAGCAGCCAAGAGGTGGACAGGGCTGGCTACACCTTC. As protein: CASSQEVDRAGYTF.

Ten or more counts support this clonotype. DNA for the CDR3: TGCGCCAGCAGCCAAGCGGGGACTAGCGGGAGCCTTAGAGAGCAGTTCTTC. As protein: CASSQAGTSGSLREQFF. The chain carries TRBV4-1 and TRBJ2-1; the match to TRBD2 covers 14 bases. The V gene's germline CDR1 is MGHRA and CDR2 YSYEKL. The CDR3 is made up of 17 amino acids. V was pared by 1 base and J by 10 bases, with 9 bases of the junction left unmatched.

This sequence joins TRBV11-1 and TRBJ2-2; TRBD1 or TRBD2 may be the D gene (5 bases each). Germline-derived CDR1 and CDR2 are SGHAT and FQDESV (reference sequence). The CDR3 sequence is 17 residues long. The V and J ends lost 0 bases and 0 bases respectively, with 11 bases between them. CDR3 sequence: CASSLAGDVANTGELFF. The CDR3 nucleotides are TGTGCCAGCAGCTTAGCCGGGGACGTCGCGAACACCGGGGAGCTGTTTTTT. Variable domain in full (rest from reference TRBV11-1 and TRBJ2-2): EAEVAQSPRYKITEKSQAVAFWCDPISGHATLYWYRQILGQGPELLVQFQDESVVDDSQLPKDRFSAERLKGVDSTLKIQPAELGDSAMYLCASSLAGDVANTGELFFGEGSRLTVL.

This chain connects TRBV18 to TRBJ1-1; TRBD1 is a possible D gene (6 bases). This CDR3 spans 14 amino acids. Trimming shortened V by 3 bases and J by 3 bases, and 11 bases separated the two germline ends. CDR1 is KGHSH and CDR2 is LQKENI in the germline V gene. The CDR3 region is CASSPLGADTEAFF. The CDR3 DNA reads as TGTGCCAGCTCACCGCTGGGGGCGGACACTGAAGCTTTCTTT.

Many counts were recorded for this clonotype. The chain couples TRBV7-2 to TRBJ2-1; 10 nucleotides agree with TRBD2. CDR1 is SGHTA and CDR2 is FQGNSA in the germline V gene. With V trimmed by 7 bases and J by 8 bases, 11 bases remained unmatched. This CDR3 has 15 residues. This CDR3 reads CASTLGASGSYEQFF. The CDR3 DNA reads as TGTGCCAGCACCCTCGGGGCTAGCGGGAGCTATGAGCAGTTCTTC.

This clonotype was seen repeatedly, ten times or more. This chain connects TRBV5-1 to TRBJ2-1, with D possibly being TRBD1 or TRBD2 (7 bases each). V shed 4 bases and J shed 3 bases, with 11 bases lying between them. Germline V gene sequence: CDR1 SGHRS, CDR2 YFSETQ. CDR3 length equals 14 residues. The CDR3 here is CASSPGGDYNEQFF. CDR3 nucleotides: TGCGCCAGCAGCCCAGGGGGGGACTACAATGAGCAGTTCTTC.

The chain employs TRBV6-5 and TRBJ2-3, with D perhaps matching TRBD2 (6 bases). V dropped 2 bases and J dropped 1 base, with 16 bases sitting between them. The CDR3 runs to 17 residues. CDR1 is MNHEY and CDR2 is SVGAGI in the germline V gene. CDR3 sequence reads: CASSYPKGLGGTDTQYF. The CDR3 DNA follows: TGTGCCAGCAGTTACCCAAAGGGACTCGGAGGCACAGATACGCAGTATTTT.

The rearrangement links TRBV7-9 to TRBJ2-7; no reliable D call. The CDR3 runs to 13 residues. Germline V gene data show CDR1 as SEHNR and CDR2 as FQNEAQ (reference sequence). V lost 5 bases, J lost 3 bases, and 11 bases lay in between. CDR3 coding DNA: TGTGCCAGCAGCCCCCCAGCTCTCTACGAGCAGTACTTC. Translating gives CASSPPALYEQYF.

The chain couples TRBV27 to TRBJ2-5, with TRBD2 identical over 15 bases. The CDR3 runs to 17 residues. CDR1 and CDR2 (germline): MNHEY, SMNVEV (reference sequence). The V gene end was trimmed by 5 bases and the J gene end by 6 bases; junction bases not matched to a gene: 10. The CDR3 nucleotides are TGTGCCAGCAGTGCTTACCCCGGGACTAGCGGGAGGCAGACCCAGTACTTC. Translating it yields CASSAYPGTSGRQTQYF.

The chain carries TRBV20-1 and TRBJ2-1; D unclear. This CDR3 contains 12 residues. CDR1 and CDR2 (germline): DFQATT, SNEGSKA (reference sequence). Trimming shortened V by 5 bases and J by 4 bases, and 9 bases separated the two germline ends. This chain's CDR3 is CSALGPYNEQFF. Written as DNA, the CDR3 is TGCAGTGCTTTAGGGCCTTACAATGAGCAGTTCTTC.

The CDR3 DNA follows: TGCGCCAGCAGCTGGAACCGACAGTACGAGCAGTACTTC. It translates to CASSWNRQYEQYF. This rearrangement joins TRBV5-1 to TRBJ2-7, with a tentative D call TRBD1 (5 bases). Germline V lookup: CDR1 SGHRS, CDR2 YFSETQ. There are 13 residues in the CDR3. V shed 3 bases and J shed 4 bases, with 11 bases lying between them.

This rearrangement joins TRBV10-3 to TRBJ1-1; no firm D call. Germline CDR1 ENHRY, CDR2 SYGVKD. Between the trimmed V and J ends, which lost 7 bases and 1 base, there was a span of 10 bases. The CDR3 has 13 amino acids. The CDR3 sequence: CAIKSVQNTEAFF. DNA of the CDR3: TGTGCCATCAAGTCGGTCCAGAACACTGAAGCTTTCTTT.

This sequence joins TRBV28 and TRBJ1-2; D remains ambiguous. Germline V gene lookup returns CDR1 MDHEN and CDR2 SYDVKM. The CDR3 length is 14 residues. V was cut by 0 bases and J by 4 bases, with 9 bases left in between. The CDR3 loop is CASSLWGQSYGYTF. For the CDR3, the DNA is TGTGCCAGCAGTTTATGGGGTCAGAGCTATGGCTACACCTTC.